The present entry profiles one T cell receptor beta chain with its context. What it binds is not known. The data stem from a study of cytomegalovirus exposure and HLA in healthy donors. Points from the study as a whole: At a 0.05 false discovery rate, a later analysis found roughly 17,000 TCR beta sequences to be associated with HLA alleles.

Whereas donors were nominally healthy upon sampling, unrecorded immune exposures were probable. The study ran its PCR with 60 Vbeta and 13 Jbeta primers. Authors' data handling: A later analysis tallied tens of millions of unique TCR beta chains, 9.5 million to 14 million of them shared. TCRdb's table, derived via immunoSEQ multiplex PCR, lists solely in-frame clones and lacks some. That table gives V, J and clone size, and the DNA gave D and trimming. The sample lists around 100,000 clones; over 65% were seen once. Germline assignment: CDR1 SNHLY and CDR2 FYNNEI. CDR3 size: 15 residues. With 3 bases removed from V and 5 bases from J, the gap between germline ends came to 16 bases.

The rearrangement joins TRBV2 to TRBJ2-5; a possible D gene is TRBD1 (5 bases). This TCR was recovered from a woman aged 18-29 years in good health and CMV-seropositive. Sequencing used PBMCs. The chain's CDR3 is CASSEAGYDRETQYF. The CDR3 coding sequence is TGTGCCAGCAGTGAGGCAGGGTATGATAGGGAGACCCAGTACTTC. Looking up the rest from reference TRBV2 and TRBJ2-5 gives the full variable domain: EPEVTQTPSHQVTQMGQEVILRCVPISNHLYFYWYRQILGQKVEFLVSFYNNEISEKSEIFDDQFSVERPDGSNFTLKIRSTKLEDSAMYFCASSEAGYDRETQYFGPGTRLLVL.